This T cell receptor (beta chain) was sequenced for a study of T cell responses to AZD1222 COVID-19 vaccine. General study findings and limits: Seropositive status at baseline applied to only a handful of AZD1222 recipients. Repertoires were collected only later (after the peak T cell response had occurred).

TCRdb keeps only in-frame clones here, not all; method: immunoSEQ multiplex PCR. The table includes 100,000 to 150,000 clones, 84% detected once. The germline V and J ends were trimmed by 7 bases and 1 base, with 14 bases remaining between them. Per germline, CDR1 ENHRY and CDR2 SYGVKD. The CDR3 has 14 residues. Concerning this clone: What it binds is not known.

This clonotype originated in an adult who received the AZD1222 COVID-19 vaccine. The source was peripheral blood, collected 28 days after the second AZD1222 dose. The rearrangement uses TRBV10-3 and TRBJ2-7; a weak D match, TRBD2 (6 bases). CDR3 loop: CAINIEEGSYEQYF. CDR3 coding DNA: TGTGCCATCAATATCGAGGAGGGTTCCTACGAGCAGTACTTC.